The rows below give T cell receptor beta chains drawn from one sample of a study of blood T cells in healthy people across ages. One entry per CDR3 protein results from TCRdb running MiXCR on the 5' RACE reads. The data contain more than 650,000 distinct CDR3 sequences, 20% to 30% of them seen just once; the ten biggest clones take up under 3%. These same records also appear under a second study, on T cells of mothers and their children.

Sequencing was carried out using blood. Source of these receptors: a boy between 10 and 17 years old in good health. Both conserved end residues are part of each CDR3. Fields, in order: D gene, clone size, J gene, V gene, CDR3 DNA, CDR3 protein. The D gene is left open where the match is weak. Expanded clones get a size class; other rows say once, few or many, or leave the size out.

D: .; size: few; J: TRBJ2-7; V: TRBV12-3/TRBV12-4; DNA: TGTGCCAGCAGTTTCCGGACAGAATCCTACGAGCAGTACTTC; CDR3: CASSFRTESYEQYF
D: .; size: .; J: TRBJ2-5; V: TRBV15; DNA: TGTGCCACCAGCAGAGGGTCGGGGACCCAGTACTTC; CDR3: CATSRGSGTQYF
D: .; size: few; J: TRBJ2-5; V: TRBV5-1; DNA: TGCGCCAGCAGCCTTGGCCCTCTTCGGGAGACCCAGTACTTC; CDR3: CASSLGPLRETQYF
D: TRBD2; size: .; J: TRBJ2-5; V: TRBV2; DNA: TGTGCCAGCAAGACACTAGCGAGGGAGGAGACCCAGTACTTC; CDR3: CASKTLAREETQYF
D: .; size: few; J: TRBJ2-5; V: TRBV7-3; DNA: TGTGCCAGCGGGTCCCCCGGGGAGACCCAGTACTTC; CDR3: CASGSPGETQYF
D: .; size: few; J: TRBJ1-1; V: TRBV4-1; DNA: TGCGCCAGCAGCCAAGATCGGCCGGCCGGGACCCTAATTCTATATACTGAAGCTTTCTTT; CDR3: CASSQDRPAGTLILYTEAFF
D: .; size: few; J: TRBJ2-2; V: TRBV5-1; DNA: TGCGCCAGCAGCATAACGGGACTCGGCACCGGGGAGCTGTTTTTT; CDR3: CASSITGLGTGELFF
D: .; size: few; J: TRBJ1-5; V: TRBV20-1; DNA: TGCAGTGCTAGAGACCAAGGGTTCGACAGGAGGTATCAGCCCCAGCATTTT; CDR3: CSARDQGFDRRYQPQHF
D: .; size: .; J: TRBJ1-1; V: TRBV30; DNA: TGTGCCTGGAGTGTAACACTGAACACTGAAGCTTTCTTT; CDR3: CAWSVTLNTEAFF
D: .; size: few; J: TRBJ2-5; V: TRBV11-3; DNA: TGTGCCAGCAGCTTAGATTTGGACACCCAAGAGACCCAGTACTTC; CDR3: CASSLDLDTQETQYF
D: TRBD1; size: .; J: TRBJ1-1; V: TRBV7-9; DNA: TGTGCCAGCAGCCCCGGCCAAACAGCAGGGGGCGTACCTGAAGCTTTCTTT; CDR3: CASSPGQTAGGVPEAFF
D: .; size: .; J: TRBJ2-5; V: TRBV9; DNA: TGTGCCAGCAGCCCATCAAGGGAGGGGGCGATAACAAAACAAGAGACCCAGTACTTC; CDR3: CASSPSREGAITKQETQYF
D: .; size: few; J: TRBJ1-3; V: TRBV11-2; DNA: TGTGCCAGCAGCTCAACTGGAAACACCATATATTTT; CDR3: CASSSTGNTIYF
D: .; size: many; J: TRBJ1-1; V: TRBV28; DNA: TGTGCCAGCAGTCGGGGAGAAGCTTTCTTT; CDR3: CASSRGEAFF
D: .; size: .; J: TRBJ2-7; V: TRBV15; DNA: TGTGCCACCAGCAGAGACCGGGACAAATTCTTC; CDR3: CATSRDRDKFF
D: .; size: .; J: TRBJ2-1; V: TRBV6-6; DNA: TGTGCCAGCAGTTACTCAGCAGATAGCTCCTACAATGAGCAGTTCTTC; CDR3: CASSYSADSSYNEQFF
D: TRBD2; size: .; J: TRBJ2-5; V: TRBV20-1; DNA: TGCGGTGCTAGAAACACTGCGGGGGGCTCAGAGACCCAGTACTTC; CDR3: CGARNTAGGSETQYF
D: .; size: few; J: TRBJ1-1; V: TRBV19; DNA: TGTGCCAGTAGTAACGGGCCCAGGGACACTGAAGCTTTCTTT; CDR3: CASSNGPRDTEAFF
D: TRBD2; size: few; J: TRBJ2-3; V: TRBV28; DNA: TGTGCCAGCAGTTTAGCGGGAGCGAAAGATACGCAGTATTTT; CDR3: CASSLAGAKDTQYF
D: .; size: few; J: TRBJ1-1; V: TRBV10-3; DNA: TGTGCCATCAGTGACGACGGAGGGTTGAACACTGAAGCTTTCTTT; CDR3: CAISDDGGLNTEAFF
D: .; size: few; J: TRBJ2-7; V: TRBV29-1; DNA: TGCAGCGTGGGAGACCCCCCAGGCGAGCAGTACTTC; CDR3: CSVGDPPGEQYF
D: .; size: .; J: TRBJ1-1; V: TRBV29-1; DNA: TGCAGCTCCGGACGGACCGAAGCTTTCTTT; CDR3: CSSGRTEAFF
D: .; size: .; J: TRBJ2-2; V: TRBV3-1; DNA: TGTGCCAGCAGCGGGCGTAGGGCCGGGGAGCTGTTTTTT; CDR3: CASSGRRAGELFF
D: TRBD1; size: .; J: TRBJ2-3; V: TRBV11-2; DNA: TGTGCCAGCAGCTCACAGGGACAGGGTGCAGATACGCAGTATTTT; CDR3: CASSSQGQGADTQYF
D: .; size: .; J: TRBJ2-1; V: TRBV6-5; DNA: TGTGCCAGCAGTTTACTCCCCACTAGTTCTTTTCTATACAATGAGCAGTTCTTC; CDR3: CASSLLPTSSFLYNEQFF
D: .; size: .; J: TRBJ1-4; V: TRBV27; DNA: TGTGCCAGCAGTTTGGCCAGACTTAATGAAAAACTGTTTTTT; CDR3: CASSLARLNEKLFF
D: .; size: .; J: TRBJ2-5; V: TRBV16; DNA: TGTGCCAGCAGCCAATCGCAGGGCGAGGAGACCCAGTACTTC; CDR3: CASSQSQGEETQYF